This TCR beta chain appears in the sequencing data of a study of shared clonotypes between healthy human individuals (dated by TCRdb to the early 2020s). Notes on the research overall: The cohort comprised a couple of women and three men aged 18 to 49 years. For each donor, CD4 naive and CD4 memory were each given three plates, CD8 naive was given two plates, and CD8 memory was given one plate. To estimate repertoire size and how much clonotypes are shared between individuals, the study performed deep sequencing of blood TCR repertoires from a few healthy adults. To increase sequencing depth and limit assay-specific biases, TCR repertoire library preparation and sequencing were carried out by different laboratories using diverse techniques. Leukapheresis yielded between about 0.94 and 9.5 billion PBMCs per donor. Broader findings and caveats from the paper: Compared with non-shared clonotypes, clonotypes shared by all four sorted-subset donors had higher generation probabilities. Estimated clonotype richness was generally larger for naive than for memory subsets. About 4.5% of naive CD4, roughly 3.5% of naive CD8, about 2.1% of memory CD4, and around 0.42% of memory CD8 clonotypes were shared across several donors. Because the study included only a small number of donors, the genetic and exposure-history diversity represented was limited. Rarefaction of sorted-subset datasets indicated incomplete sequencing despite the large sequencing depth. Sampling was restricted to blood, and TCR repertoires in tissues likely differ from the TCR repertoires found in blood. Based on pairwise subsampling, the degree of clonotype sharing among donors was expected to be affected by sequencing depth.

Comments on this clone: Which antigen it targets is not known. Nothing much larger sits one base from this clone, and base qualities are not available.

TCR CDR3 regions were amplified from genomic DNA by multiplex PCR using the deep immunoSEQ assay. For each cell subset, the extracted genomic DNA was distributed evenly across all wells of several immunoSEQ 96-well plates, and each plate served as one replicate. For sorted subsets, each replicate PCR was loaded with roughly 190 ng genomic DNA, equivalent to about 30,000 T cell genomes. Purified libraries were measured with a Qubit 3.0 fluorometer, size-checked on a Bioanalyzer 2100, and measured again with the KAPA Library Quantification kit. Each immunoSEQ 96-well plate was sequenced on its own single-read 150-cycle Illumina NextSeq 550 flow cell. For the original study's pipeline: Because the immunoSEQ output held only junctional sequences and lacked quality scores, the filtering could not match the filtering applied to full-length reads. To assign V/J genes and CDR3, sequences were annotated using PyIR, a Python wrapper for IgBLAST v1.9, with IMGT germline references. Any read was removed if the V/J assignment was weak (E-value above 1e-6), the CDR3 was missing, or the read contained stop codons, out-of-frame junctions, or ambiguous translated residues. A V3J clonotype was defined by an identical inferred V gene, J gene, and CDR3 amino acid sequence. The percentage overlap between two repertoires was calculated by dividing the number of shared unique clonotypes by the size of the smaller repertoire. RTK rarefaction, the Chao1 estimator, and Recon v2.1 estimates of unobserved clonotypes were used to assess repertoire richness. OLGA was used to compute generation probabilities for all TCRbeta clonotypes that the gDNA method yielded from a few donors. TCRdb carries this immuneACCESS record with in-frame sequences only. Its versions omit some clonotypes, under half of them owing to an unresolved V gene in the studies checked, with the rest unexplained. V and J calls and clone size come straight from that table; D and trimming were deduced from the DNA. This sample has approximately 700,000 clones in its table, and around 78% of those were observed once. About 1.8% of the sample is held by the ten biggest clonotypes.

Trimming removed 0 bases from V and 5 bases from J; the gene matches leave 4 bases unexplained. From the cysteine through the phenylalanine, the CDR3 covers 15 amino acids. The CDR3 DNA has 45 bases and is translated from base 1. The donors were healthy, HIV-negative adults with no recently reported acute infections or vaccinations. Every donor was a Caucasian adult living in Nashville, Tennessee, USA. Magnetic negative selection was used to enrich CD4+ T cells, after which naive cells were positively selected on CD45RA and the negative fraction became the memory subset. Blood was collected by leukapheresis, and PBMCs were isolated by Ficoll-Histopaque density gradient centrifugation and then cryopreserved in liquid nitrogen vapor phase. Analytical flow cytometry was used to check the purity and quantity of each magnetically sorted T cell population. Genomic DNA was isolated from every sorted fraction and measured by UV absorbance on a Nanodrop 2000c.

The sequence was obtained from a woman younger than 45 in good health. The sequence joins TRBV23-1 to TRBJ2-5, and 9 bases in between align with TRBD1. TRBV23-1 is classed as an ORF, of uncertain function. Source material: memory CD4+ T cells sorted from blood. In the paper's terms, the cell subset or site label means: CD45RA-negative fraction. The bases are TGCGCCAGCAGTCAATCGGACAGGGGCGTGGAGACCCAGTACTTC. This is translated as CASSQSDRGVETQYF.